A single TCR beta chain is shown here with its context. The antigen this receptor binds is unknown. Base qualities are missing; no much larger clone stands one base away. This specimen comes from a study of early T cells in non-severe SARS-CoV-2 infection (dated by TCRdb to about 2021). Notes on the research overall: Because TCR sequencing was done on bulk RNA from unsorted whole blood, the alpha and beta chains could not be paired.

Library prep was done by 5' RACE. Data came from a NextSeq 500. The TCR library protocol attached unique molecular identifiers to individual cDNA molecules to correct for sequencing error and PCR bias. TCR alpha and beta chains were both sequenced, and the abundances of alpha and beta sequences in each sample were closely correlated with each other. The study's own analysis went as follows. Decombinator V4 was used to perform V gene, J gene and CDR3 annotation of TCR sequences. TCRs were defined as expanded if a significant change between any two time points was detected under a Poisson model with p below 0.0001. Abundances of TCRs were expressed as counts per million after normalisation to the total number of TCRs sequenced in each sample. TRAV1-2 paired with TRAJ12, TRAJ20 or TRAJ33 defined MAIT TCRs, while TRAV10 paired with TRAJ18 defined iNKT TCRs. VDJdb, accessed on 1 November 2021, was searched for TCRs annotated for CMV, EBV and SARS-CoV-2, and TCRs annotated for more than one antigen were excluded. TCRdb trimmed the raw reads at Q25, called clones with MiXCR and kept productive beta chains. Rows matching on CDR3 protein sequence are summarized as one entry with the most common DNA and genes. The V and J calls and clone size are TCRdb's, not the authors'. For this sample the table gives 85,000 to 100,000 distinct CDR3 sequences, of which roughly 9.6% were detected only once. The top ten constitute roughly 4.5% of the sample.

General study outcomes and caveats: VDJdb matching was skewed toward anti-spike CD8 responses and likely underestimated virus-specific expansions by missing private and CD4 specificities.

Inclusive of the bounding cysteine and phenylalanine, the CDR3 is 17 residues long. Only CDR3 DNA remains: 51 bases, in frame from the first base. As encoded in the germline V gene (reference sequence), CDR1 is DFQATT while CDR2 is SNEGSKA. Relative to germline, V is missing 5 bases and J is missing 5 bases, with 21 bases of the junction outside any gene match. This was a case-control study nested in a cohort of healthcare workers in London, UK, who had nasopharyngeal swab PCR tests and blood samples taken every week. Between 23 and 31 March 2020, the week of the UK lockdown, healthcare workers were enrolled and then followed up weekly for as long as 16 weeks.

This TCR came from an adult who was a healthcare worker with PCR-confirmed SARS-CoV-2 infection or an uninfected control (not recorded which). The chain is encoded by TRBV20-1 joined to TRBJ2-7; TRBD1 aligns with 7 central bases. The input for sequencing was whole blood, taken at baseline. The nucleotides read TGCAGTGCTGTGGACAGGACCTATCTACCCCGGGGCGACGAGCAGTACTTC. It codes for CSAVDRTYLPRGDEQYF.